Presented here are 5 T cell receptor beta chains from one specimen sequenced in a study of T cell clusters in autoimmune cytopenias (dated by TCRdb to between 2017 and 2020). TRB amplification used 200 to 300 ng of peripheral blood genomic DNA, 30,000 to 40,000 genome equivalents, per sample. TCRdb lists the instrument as Illumina MiSeq. To amplify TRB rearrangements, a touch-down multiplex PCR protocol was run with the TRB-A and TRB-B primer pools combined in a single tube. With the reads reprocessed by TCRdb, a single entry stands for each CDR3 protein sequence and no DNA is reported. The sample table holds 5,500 to 6,500 distinct CDR3 sequences. Around 5.2% of the sample is taken by the ten largest. The sample comprised peripheral blood. The receptors originated from a human donor with an autoimmune cytopenia or autoimmune hepatitis (not recorded which).

The chain has TRBV2 and TRBJ2-3; the D gene TCRdb calls, TRBD2, cannot be checked with no DNA. Germline CDR1 is SNHLY and CDR2 is FYNNEI. The CDR3 sequence is 19 residues long. The CDR3 sequence: CASSLGLAGGWSGTDTQYF. The variable domain in full, completed from reference TRBV2 and TRBJ2-3, reads EPEVTQTPSHQVTQMGQEVILRCVPISNHLYFYWYRQILGQKVEFLVSFYNNEISEKSEIFDDQFSVERPDGSNFTLKIRSTKLEDSAMYFCASSLGLAGGWSGTDTQYFGPGTRLTVL.

The chain uses TRBV4-1 and TRBJ1-4; TCRdb reports TRBD1, a call that lacks DNA to check it against. The CDR3 has 15 residues. Germline CDR1 MGHRA, CDR2 YSYEKL. The CDR3 region is CASSQLGGLSEKLFF.

This clonotype is medium-sized by frequency. The chain employs TRBV5-6 and TRBJ2-1. The CDR3 loop spans 11 amino acids. Germline-derived CDR1 and CDR2 are SGHDT and YYEEEE. CDR3 amino acids: CASSLADQQFF.

The gene calls are TRBV20-1 and TRBJ2-5; no DNA is available, so the TRBD2 call from TCRdb remains unchecked. Germline-derived CDR1 and CDR2 are DFQATT and SNEGSKA (reference sequence). The CDR3 consists of 14 residues. This chain's CDR3 is CSAGSGGTEETQYF.

The gene calls are TRBV7-9 and TRBJ2-7; TCRdb's D call of TRBD2 is untestable without DNA. Germline CDR1 is SEHNR and CDR2 is FQNEAQ (reference sequence). The CDR3 is 15 amino acids. The CDR3: CASSLAGSRTYEQYF.